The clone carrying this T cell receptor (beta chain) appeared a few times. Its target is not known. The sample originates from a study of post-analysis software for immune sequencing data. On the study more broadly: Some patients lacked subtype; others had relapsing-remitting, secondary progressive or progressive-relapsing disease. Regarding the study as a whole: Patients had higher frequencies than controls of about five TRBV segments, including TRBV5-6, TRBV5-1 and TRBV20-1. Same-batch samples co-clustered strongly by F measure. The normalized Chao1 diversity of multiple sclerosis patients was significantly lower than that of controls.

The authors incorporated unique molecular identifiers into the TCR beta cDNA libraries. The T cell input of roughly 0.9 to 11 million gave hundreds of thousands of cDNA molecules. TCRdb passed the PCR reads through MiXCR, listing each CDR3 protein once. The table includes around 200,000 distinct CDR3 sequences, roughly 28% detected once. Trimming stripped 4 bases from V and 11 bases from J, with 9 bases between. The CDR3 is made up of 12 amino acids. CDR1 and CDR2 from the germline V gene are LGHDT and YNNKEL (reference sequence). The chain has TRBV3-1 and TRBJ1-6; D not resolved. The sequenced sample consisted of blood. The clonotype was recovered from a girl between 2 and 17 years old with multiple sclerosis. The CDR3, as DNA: TGTGCCAGCAGCCGCTCCCGAACACCCCTCCACTTT. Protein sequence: CASSRSRTPLHF. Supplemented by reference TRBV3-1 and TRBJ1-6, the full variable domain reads DTAVSQTPKYLVTQMGNDKSIKCEQNLGHDTMYWYKQDSKKFLKIMFSYNNKELIINETVPNRFSPKSPDKAHLNLHINSLELGDSAVYFCASSRSRTPLHFGNGTRLTVT.